What follows are 18 T cell receptor beta chains derived from one specimen sequenced in a study of T cells expressing NK-cell markers. No DNA is given; TCRdb re-called the 5' RACE reads and lists each CDR3 protein once. The repertoire table contains a few hundred thousand distinct CDR3 sequences. The sample was blood T cells: a sorted CD56 or NKG2C T cell subset, CD4+ or CD8+ T cells, or bulk PBMC T cells (not recorded which). All receptors derive from a woman between 45 and 65 years old in good health.

The CDR3 spells CASSPYGLAAYNEQFF. This chain links TRBV5-5 with TRBJ2-1; TCRdb's assignment of TRBD2 cannot be checked, as there is no DNA. The CDR3 covers 16 residues. Germline V gene data show CDR1 as SGHKS and CDR2 as YYEKEE (reference sequence).

The rearrangement joins TRBV30 to TRBJ2-2. Germline-derived CDR1 and CDR2 are GTSNPN and SVGIG (reference sequence). This CDR3 region has 14 residues. This chain's CDR3 is CAWTYDWNTGELFF.

V is TRBV11-2 and J is TRBJ1-2; there is no DNA to check the TCRdb D call of TRBD1. The CDR3 consists of 13 residues. CDR1 SGHAT and CDR2 FQNNGV come from the germline V gene. CDR3 loop: CASSLDPGYGYTF.

The chain joins TRBV30 to TRBJ2-2. Germline V lookup: CDR1 GTSNPN, CDR2 SVGIG (reference sequence). The CDR3 has 12 amino acids. This CDR3 is CAWTRDTGELFF. Filled out from reference TRBV30 and TRBJ2-2, the complete variable domain reads SQTIHQWPATLVQPVGSPLSLECTVEGTSNPNLYWYRQAAGRGLQLLFYSVGIGQISSEVPQNLSASRPQDRQFILSSKKLLLSDSGFYLCAWTRDTGELFFGEGSRLTVL.

This chain uses TRBV5-1 with TRBJ1-1; TCRdb's assignment of TRBD1 cannot be checked, as there is no DNA. The CDR3 spans 15 residues. Germline CDR1 and CDR2: SGHRS and YFSETQ. CDR3 loop: CASSLQGAIGTEAFF.

The CDR3: CASTLGNQADTQYF. V and J are TRBV11-2 and TRBJ2-3. The CDR3 consists of 14 residues. In germline, CDR1 is SGHAT, CDR2 FQNNGV.

The genes are TRBV11-3 and TRBJ2-7. Germline V CDR1 and CDR2: SGHNT, YENEEA. The CDR3 is made up of 15 amino acids. The CDR3 spells CASSRSTGSSHEQYF.

J is TRBJ2-2 and V is TRBV7-8; without DNA, the TCRdb call of TRBD1 cannot be checked. The germline gives CDR1 SGHVS, CDR2 FQNEAQ. CDR3 size: 14 residues. The CDR3 region is CASSSGGRTGELFF.

The chain carries TRBV11-2 and TRBJ1-1. This CDR3 has 13 amino acids. Germline CDR1 SGHAT, CDR2 FQNNGV. The CDR3 loop reads CASSSGDYTEAFF. The full variable domain, completed using reference TRBV11-2 and TRBJ1-1, is EAGVAQSPRYKIIEKRQSVAFWCNPISGHATLYWYQQILGQGPKLLIQFQNNGVVDDSQLPKDRFSAERLKGVDSTLKIQPAKLEDSAVYLCASSSGDYTEAFFGQGTRLTVV.

The chain carries TRBV7-2 and TRBJ1-3. From germline, CDR1 is SGHTA and CDR2 FQGNSA. This CDR3 spans 15 amino acids. This CDR3 is CASSHRSLNGNTIYF.

This CDR3 is CASSIGQAAFNEKLFF. J is TRBJ1-4 and V is TRBV5-1. The germline V gene encodes CDR1 SGHRS and CDR2 YFSETQ. This CDR3 region has 16 residues.

V and J are TRBV7-8 and TRBJ2-3; with no DNA, the TCRdb D assignment of TRBD2 cannot be verified. The germline V gene has CDR1 SGHVS and CDR2 FQNEAQ. The CDR3 runs to 14 residues. This CDR3 is CASNAGIVSDTQYF.

J is TRBJ1-5 and V is TRBV29-1; TCRdb indicates TRBD1, and absent DNA this call remains unverified. The CDR3 extends over 14 amino acids. From germline, CDR1 is SQVTM and CDR2 ANQGSEA. The CDR3 loop reads CSVATGNSNQPQHF.

This chain connects TRBV24-1 to TRBJ2-2; TCRdb designates TRBD2, a call that cannot be tested without DNA. The CDR3 consists of 16 residues. Germline CDR1 KGHDR, CDR2 SFDVKD. CDR3 region: CATSDPTSGRYGELFF.

This rearrangement joins TRBV29-1 to TRBJ1-1; no DNA is available, so the TRBD1 call from TCRdb remains unchecked. The V gene's germline CDR1 is SQVTM and CDR2 ANQGSEA. This CDR3 region has 11 residues. The CDR3 reads CSVRGYAEAFF.

The chain couples TRBV20-1 to TRBJ2-5; TCRdb outputs TRBD2, but without DNA this stays unchecked. CDR1 DFQATT and CDR2 SNEGSKA come from the germline V gene (reference sequence). The CDR3 extends over 16 amino acids. Here the CDR3 reads CSANSGLAGPQETQYF.

The J gene is TRBJ2-1, the V gene TRBV11-3; TCRdb's D call, TRBD2, is unchecked because there is no DNA. The CDR3 runs 14 residues. Germline CDR1 and CDR2: SGHNT and YENEEA. The CDR3 is CASSLEAGEHEQFF.

CDR3 sequence: CSAVGQGRTDTQYF. V gene TRBV20-1 combines with J gene TRBJ2-3; TCRdb indicates TRBD1, and absent DNA this call remains unverified. This CDR3 has 14 amino acids. Germline values: CDR1 DFQATT, CDR2 SNEGSKA (reference sequence).